The next 13 T cell receptor beta chains were all read from a single sample in a study of cytomegalovirus exposure and HLA in healthy donors. This PCR relied on a set of 60 Vbeta primers and 13 Jbeta primers. The data were produced by immunoSEQ multiplex PCR, yet TCRdb's version contains in-frame clones alone and is incomplete. The profile shows about 200,000 clones, over 75% of them singletons. Material: PBMCs. The source of these receptors is a woman in her 30s in good health and CMV-seronegative.

This clone was counted only a few times. The rearrangement uses TRBV5-6 and TRBJ2-4; TRBD2 matches 7 bases. The CDR3 is 13 amino acids. V lost 0 bases and J lost 15; bases outside the gene matches: 9. CDR1 and CDR2 (germline): SGHDT, YYEEEE. CDR3 DNA: TGTGCCAGCAGCTTGGATTCCCTAGCGGTATGGTACTTC. This codes for CASSLDSLAVWYF.

Turning to this clone: This sample includes further DNA sequences coding for the same CDR3. The chain recombines TRBV6-5 with TRBJ2-1; possible D gene TRBD2, 5 bases. The CDR3 has 11 residues. The V end lost 3 bases, the J end lost 9 bases, and 6 bases lay between the germline ends. Germline lookup yields CDR1 MNHEY and CDR2 SVGAGI. CDR3: CASSYGGEQFF. The CDR3 coding sequence is TGTGCCAGCAGTTATGGAGGTGAGCAGTTCTTC.

CDR3 amino acids: CASSSTSIPTDTQYF. The CDR3 DNA is TGTGCCAGCAGCTCGACTAGCATCCCCACAGATACGCAGTATTTT. The chain carries TRBV5-4 and TRBJ2-3, with 7 positions matching TRBD2. CDR3 length equals 15 residues. Looked up from germline, CDR1 is SGHNT and CDR2 is YYREEE (reference sequence). The V segment lost 3 bases and the J segment 2 bases; nucleotides outside the gene matches: 6.

The chain couples TRBV6-5 to TRBJ1-5; D is unresolved. CDR1 and CDR2 from the germline V gene are MNHEY and SVGAGI. The CDR3 sequence is 14 residues long. The ends were cut back, 8 bases at V and 0 bases at J, with 11 bases in the middle. CDR3 amino acids: CASGLSDSNQPQHF. The CDR3, as DNA: TGTGCCAGCGGCCTCAGCGATAGCAATCAGCCCCAGCATTTT.

The J gene is TRBJ1-3, the V gene TRBV5-6; D is uncertain. The CDR3 extends over 15 amino acids. Trimming removed 3 bases from V and 0 bases from J, with 10 bases in between. Germline values: CDR1 SGHDT, CDR2 YYEEEE. Written as DNA, the CDR3 is TGTGCCAGCAGCTCAGACATTAACTCTGGAAACACCATATATTTT. It translates to CASSSDINSGNTIYF.

The rearrangement links TRBV4-1 to TRBJ1-4; D possibly corresponds to TRBD1 (6 bases). The ends were cut back, 4 bases at V and 10 bases at J, with 22 bases in the middle. CDR1 MGHRA and CDR2 YSYEKL come from the germline V gene. The CDR3 length is 16 residues. The CDR3 sequence: CASSLGARGNKGKLFF. CDR3 bases: TGCGCCAGCAGCCTGGGGGCCCGCGGAAATAAAGGAAAACTGTTTTTT.

The chain uses TRBV2 and TRBJ1-1; D not resolved. CDR3 length: 15 residues. The V gene's germline CDR1 is SNHLY and CDR2 FYNNEI. The V end lost 7 bases, the J end lost 5 bases, and 20 bases lay between the germline ends. CDR3 residues: CASTRDEGKRTEAFF. As DNA, the CDR3 is TGTGCCAGCACCCGAGACGAGGGAAAGAGGACTGAAGCTTTCTTT.

This clone was observed once. The J gene is TRBJ2-3, the V gene TRBV9, with 8 bases aligning to TRBD2. This CDR3 region has 16 residues. Unmatched junction bases numbered 8, after V lost 1 base and J lost 4 bases. CDR1 is SGDLS, CDR2 YYNGEE, per germline. CDR3: CASSVRNGGGSDTQYF. CDR3 DNA: TGTGCCAGCAGCGTAAGGAATGGCGGGGGGTCAGATACGCAGTATTTT.

V gene TRBV5-1 combines with J gene TRBJ1-5; possibly TRBD1 for D (5 bases). The CDR3 is 15 residues long. Germline V gene data show CDR1 as SGHRS and CDR2 as YFSETQ. V lost 4 bases, J lost 4 bases, and 15 bases lay in between. CDR3 DNA: TGCGCCAGCAGCGTCACAGGAGCGGGAAATCAGCCCCAGCATTTT. It codes for CASSVTGAGNQPQHF.

The chain couples TRBV27 to TRBJ1-2, with D tentatively TRBD1 (6 bases). Germline V gene data show CDR1 as MNHEY and CDR2 as SMNVEV (reference sequence). Trimming left V 3 bases short and J 3 bases short, with 14 bases between. The CDR3 sequence is 15 residues long. The CDR3 DNA sequence: TGTGCCAGCAGTTTTTGGGGGCGTGATTACTATGGCTACACCTTC. It encodes CASSFWGRDYYGYTF.

This chain links TRBV18 with TRBJ2-7, with D perhaps TRBD1 (5 bases). CDR3 length: 13 amino acids. The V and J ends lost 5 bases and 5 bases respectively, with 13 bases between them. Germline V gene data show CDR1 as KGHSH and CDR2 as LQKENI. The CDR3 is CASSTAGPDEQYF. DNA of the CDR3: TGTGCCAGCTCAACGGCAGGGCCGGACGAGCAGTACTTC.

This chain joins TRBV4-1 and TRBJ1-1, with D uncertain. Per the germline V gene, CDR1 is MGHRA and CDR2 is YSYEKL. The CDR3 has 14 amino acids. Trimming shortened V by 2 bases and J by 11 bases, and 18 bases separated the two germline ends. Here the CDR3 DNA reads TGCGCCAGCAGCCAACCCGACCGTCGACTAGGGGCTTTCTTT. Its translation: CASSQPDRRLGAFF.

V and J are TRBV6-5 and TRBJ1-2; weak D call: TRBD1 (5 bases). V was clipped by 2 bases and J by 4 bases, with 14 bases between them. Germline V lookup: CDR1 MNHEY, CDR2 SVGAGI. The CDR3 length is 15 residues. As DNA, the CDR3 is TGTGCCAGCAGTTACAGCCCGACAGATTTCTATGGCTACACCTTC. Protein sequence: CASSYSPTDFYGYTF.